This record looks at one T cell receptor (beta chain) sequence and its context. Some clones are missing from TCRdb's copy, which holds only in-frame ones; the method was immunoSEQ multiplex PCR. Of hundreds of thousands of clones listed, around 89% are singletons. This CDR3 has 13 residues. Germline V gene lookup returns CDR1 SGHTA and CDR2 FQGNSA. Trimming removed 2 bases from V and 9 bases from J, with 11 bases in between. These data originate in a study of blood T cell repertoires in COVID-19. Material for sequencing was peripheral blood. The receptor was derived from a woman between 25 and 40 years old with acute or convalescent COVID-19. The chain has TRBV7-2 and TRBJ2-1; no reliable D call. The CDR3: CASSLNRVSEQFF. CDR3 in DNA: TGTGCCAGCAGCTTAAACCGGGTAAGTGAGCAGTTCTTC.